The 21 T cell receptor beta chains presented below share a single source sample, sequenced in a study of CD4 T cells in relation to SARS-CoV-2 and coronaviruses. Sequencing was performed with immunoSEQ multiplex PCR; in TCRdb, only in-frame clones are kept and a portion is missing. The data show tens of thousands of clones, 60% to 85% seen once. No antigen has been identified for these receptors. Unexposed donor CD4+ T cells date from about 2011-2019, before the COVID-19 pandemic. CD4+ T cells were isolated from the cells after 10 days of culture. The specimen was CD4+ T cells from PBMCs, cultured in vitro. Every receptor here comes from a human donor in good health.

The V call is TRBV7-2, the J call TRBJ1-4; D might be TRBD1 (6 bases). Germline-derived CDR1 and CDR2 are SGHTA and FQGNSA. V lost 3 bases to trimming and J lost 7 bases, with 12 bases between them. This CDR3 has 14 amino acids. CDR3 bases: TGTGCCAGCAGCTTGGCCAGGGGACCTGAAAAACTGTTTTTT. This codes for CASSLARGPEKLFF.

The chain recombines TRBV3-1 (or the pseudogene TRBV3-2) with TRBJ2-1; D remains unclear. CDR3 length: 12 residues. Germline-derived CDR1 and CDR2 are LGHDT and YNNKEL (reference sequence). The V end was cut by 5 bases, the J end by 6 bases, with 8 bases between. This CDR3 reads CASSVRPNEQFF. DNA for the CDR3: TGTGCCAGCAGCGTCCGGCCCAATGAGCAGTTCTTC.

The rearrangement uses TRBV7-6 and TRBJ2-3; 8 bases match TRBD1. With V trimmed by 3 bases and J by 0 bases, 8 bases remained unmatched. The germline CDR1 and CDR2 sequences are SGHVS and FNYEAQ. The CDR3 is 17 amino acids. This CDR3 reads CASSLDQGAPSTDTQYF. The DNA of the CDR3 is TGTGCCAGCAGCTTGGACCAGGGGGCCCCAAGCACAGATACGCAGTATTTT.

This clone was seen more than once but under ten times. The V and J genes are TRBV19 and TRBJ1-1; D is uncertain. Trimming removed 7 bases at V and 1 base at J, with 13 bases between. CDR3 length: 14 amino acids. From germline, CDR1 is LNHDA and CDR2 SQIVND (reference sequence). CDR3 residues: CASKQSAGNTEAFF. Written as DNA, the CDR3 is TGTGCCAGTAAGCAGTCTGCCGGGAACACTGAAGCTTTCTTT.

This clone was counted only a few times. The chain links TRBV5-1 to TRBJ1-5; D not certain. The CDR3 length is 14 residues. Deletions cut 0 bases from V and 6 bases from J, with 10 bases between. The germline CDR1 and CDR2 sequences are SGHRS and YFSETQ. The CDR3 sequence: CASSLDGVAQPQHF. CDR3 bases: TGCGCCAGCAGCTTGGATGGGGTGGCTCAGCCCCAGCATTTT.

The chain carries TRBV4-1 and TRBJ2-5; 7 nucleotides align to TRBD2. Germline V lookup: CDR1 MGHRA, CDR2 YSYEKL. The CDR3 has 13 amino acids. V dropped 4 bases and J dropped 5; count of bases not matched to a gene: 4. In nucleotides, the CDR3 is TGCGCCAGCAGCCTACTAGCGTCGGAGACCCAGTACTTC. Protein product: CASSLLASETQYF.

This clone was picked up a small number of times. The chain couples TRBV19 to TRBJ1-5; D is unclear. V lost 10 bases and J lost 9, with 19 bases in between. In germline, CDR1 is LNHDA, CDR2 SQIVND (reference sequence). The CDR3 sequence is 13 residues long. The CDR3 sequence is CATPLGSSPPQHF. CDR3 DNA sequence: TGTGCCACCCCCCTGGGCAGTAGCCCGCCCCAGCATTTT.

The genes are TRBV20-1 and TRBJ2-3; D gene uncertain. This CDR3 is built from 12 residues. Deletions cut 3 bases from V and 1 base from J, with 5 bases between. Germline V gene data show CDR1 as DFQATT and CDR2 as SNEGSKA (reference sequence). The CDR3 DNA sequence: TGCAGTGCTAGTACGGGCACAGATACGCAGTATTTT. Residues: CSASTGTDTQYF.

The rearrangement uses TRBV18 and TRBJ2-6; D remains unclear. This CDR3 has 15 amino acids. V was trimmed by 5 bases and J by 1 base, leaving 9 bases between them. In germline, CDR1 is KGHSH, CDR2 LQKENI. The CDR3 DNA sequence: TGTGCCAGCTCATCGTCGGGTTCTGGGGCCAACGTCCTGACTTTC. It encodes CASSSSGSGANVLTF.

The chain is built from TRBV4-3 and TRBJ1-6; D perhaps matches TRBD1 (6 bases). The V and J ends lost 0 bases and 7 bases respectively, with 13 bases between them. CDR3 length equals 16 residues. Germline loops: CDR1 LGHNA, CDR2 YSLEER. CDR3 DNA sequence: TGCGCCAGCAGCCAAGATATTGGGCAGGGGAATTCACCCCTCCACTTT. The encoded protein is CASSQDIGQGNSPLHF.

The chain uses TRBV13 and TRBJ1-1, with D possibly TRBD1 on 6 matching bases. CDR1 is PRHDT, CDR2 FYEKMQ, per germline (reference sequence). The V gene lost 4 bases and the J gene lost 1 base, with 16 bases spanning the gap. This CDR3 spans 16 amino acids. CDR3 sequence reads: CASSSRGDPKNTEAFF. CDR3 nucleotide sequence: TGTGCCAGCAGCTCAAGGGGGGACCCAAAGAACACTGAAGCTTTCTTT.

The chain links TRBV5-6 to TRBJ2-7; the D gene could be TRBD1 or TRBD2 (6 bases each). The CDR3 loop spans 15 amino acids. Trimming stripped 0 bases from V and 12 bases from J, with 22 bases between. Germline V gene sequence: CDR1 SGHDT, CDR2 YYEEEE. Here the CDR3 DNA reads TGTGCCAGCAGCTTGGTGGGGGGCATTCTACGAGCGGTGTACTTC. Its translation: CASSLVGGILRAVYF.

This rearrangement joins TRBV18 to TRBJ1-1; D is possibly TRBD1 (5 bases). The CDR3 consists of 14 residues. The germline CDR1 and CDR2 sequences are KGHSH and LQKENI. V was cut by 1 base and J by 4 bases, with 10 bases left in between. CDR3 sequence reads: CASSPQGVVTEAFF. The CDR3 region has the DNA TGTGCCAGCTCACCACAAGGGGTAGTCACTGAAGCTTTCTTT.

The V and J genes are TRBV11-3 and TRBJ1-5; the D gene is possibly TRBD1 (5 bases). The CDR3 extends over 20 amino acids. V lost 0 bases to trimming and J lost 0 bases, with 21 bases between them. In germline, CDR1 is SGHNT, CDR2 YENEEA. The CDR3 region is CASSLDAGVGDRYSNQPQHF. In DNA form, the CDR3 reads TGTGCCAGCAGCTTAGATGCTGGAGTAGGGGATAGGTATAGCAATCAGCCCCAGCATTTT.

By proportion, this clone is medium-sized. This sequence joins TRBV25-1 and TRBJ2-2; 9 nucleotides line up with TRBD1. CDR1 and CDR2 (germline): MGHDK, SYGVNS. This CDR3 comprises 16 residues. The V and J ends lost 6 bases and 0 bases, in that order; junction bases with no gene match: 5. The CDR3 reads CASSPRQGANTGELFF. The DNA of the CDR3 is TGTGCCAGCAGCCCCCGACAGGGGGCGAACACCGGGGAGCTGTTTTTT.

This chain joins TRBV11-2 and TRBJ2-7, with D possibly matching TRBD2 (6 bases). The CDR3 runs 19 residues. Germline loops: CDR1 SGHAT, CDR2 FQNNGV. With 1 base removed from V and 0 bases from J, the gap between germline ends came to 22 bases. CDR3 DNA: TGTGCCAGCAGCTTAGGTTTGGACCCTCTGGGACTTAGCTCCTACGAGCAGTACTTC. Translated, it gives CASSLGLDPLGLSSYEQYF.

The genes are TRBV7-2 and TRBJ1-6; D gene ambiguous. Trimming pared 1 base from V and 7 bases from J, leaving 11 bases between. CDR1 is SGHTA, CDR2 FQGNSA, per germline. The CDR3 consists of 15 residues. The CDR3 nucleotides are TGTGCCAGCAGCTTAGTGAGGGAGTCGAATTCACCCCTCCACTTT. It translates to CASSLVRESNSPLHF.

This rearrangement joins TRBV7-3 to TRBJ1-1; D not resolved. The CDR3 consists of 15 residues. Looked up from germline, CDR1 is SGHTA and CDR2 is FQGTGA. V dropped 5 bases and J dropped 0 bases, with 13 bases sitting between them. The DNA for the CDR3 is TGTGCCAGCAGCCCCATGGGCGGATTGAACACTGAAGCTTTCTTT. Its translation: CASSPMGGLNTEAFF.

The chain uses TRBV6-2 or TRBV6-3 and TRBJ2-7, with D tentatively TRBD1 (6 bases). The CDR3 consists of 17 residues. V was clipped by 6 bases and J by 0 bases, with 21 bases between them. Germline V CDR1 and CDR2: MNHEY, SVGEGT. CDR3 nucleotide sequence: TGTGCCAGCAGCCAAGGCGCCAGGGGCGCCTCCTCCTACGAGCAGTACTTC. Its protein is CASSQGARGASSYEQYF.

This chain joins TRBV6-2 or TRBV6-3 and TRBJ2-7, with 8 bases lining up with TRBD1. V was pared by 4 bases and J by 4 bases, with 6 bases of the junction left unmatched. CDR1 is MNHEY, CDR2 SVGEGT, per germline. CDR3 length equals 14 residues. The CDR3 region is CASSLLQGGYEQYF. The CDR3 DNA is TGTGCCAGCAGTTTGTTACAGGGGGGTTACGAGCAGTACTTC.

The V call is TRBV9, the J call TRBJ2-1; 9 bases fit TRBD1. This CDR3 comprises 16 residues. CDR1 SGDLS and CDR2 YYNGEE come from the germline V gene. V shed 4 bases and J 8 bases; nucleotides not matched to a gene: 13. CDR3 residues: CASSTRSQGAGDEQFF. DNA for the CDR3: TGTGCCAGCAGCACAAGATCACAGGGGGCCGGCGATGAGCAGTTCTTC.